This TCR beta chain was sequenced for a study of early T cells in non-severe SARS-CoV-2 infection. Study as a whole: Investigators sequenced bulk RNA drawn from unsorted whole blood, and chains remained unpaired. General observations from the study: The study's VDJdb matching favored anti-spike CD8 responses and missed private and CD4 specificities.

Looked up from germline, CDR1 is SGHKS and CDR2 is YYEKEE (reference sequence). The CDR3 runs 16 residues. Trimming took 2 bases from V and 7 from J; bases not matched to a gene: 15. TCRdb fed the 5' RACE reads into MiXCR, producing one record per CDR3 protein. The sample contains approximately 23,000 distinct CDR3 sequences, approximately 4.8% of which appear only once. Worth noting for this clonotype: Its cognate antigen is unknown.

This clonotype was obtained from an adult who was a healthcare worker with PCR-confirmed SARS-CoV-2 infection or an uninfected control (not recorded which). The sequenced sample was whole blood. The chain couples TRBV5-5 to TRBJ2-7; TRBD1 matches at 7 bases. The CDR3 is CASSFYPGTDSWEQYF. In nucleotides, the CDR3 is TGTGCCAGCAGCTTTTATCCCGGGACAGACTCTTGGGAGCAGTACTTC.